This record looks at one T cell receptor beta chain sequence and its context. Its cognate antigen is unknown. The data derive from a study of cytomegalovirus exposure and HLA in healthy donors. At the level of the study: Samples from HLA-typed donors yielded about 85 million unique TCRs in an early data release. Overall study findings and caveats: When a later analysis was performed, an Asian-associated ancestry cluster reportedly had fewer N-insertions than the approximately 680-donor mean.

The CDR3 runs 15 residues. V lost 4 bases and J 1 base, leaving 14 bases between the germline ends. Germline values: CDR1 SGHKS, CDR2 YYEKEE (reference sequence). PCR used 60 Vbeta primers and 13 Jbeta primers. Here immunoSEQ multiplex PCR was the method, and the copy in TCRdb shows in-frame clones only, minus some. The sample contains around 90,000 clones, around nine tenths of which appear only once. Sequenced sample: PBMCs. This rearrangement joins TRBV5-5 to TRBJ1-1; D may be TRBD1 (5 bases). The TCR comes from a man younger than 45 in good health and CMV-seropositive. This CDR3 is CASSAEGRANTEAFF. The DNA for the CDR3 is TGTGCCAGCAGCGCGGAGGGCAGGGCGAACACTGAAGCTTTCTTT.